Listed here are 12 T cell receptor beta chains from one sample, sequenced in a study of technical replicates of blood from a handful of donors. Clones were sequenced by immunoSEQ multiplex PCR, and TCRdb holds only the in-frame ones, with some missing. Here the sample spans roughly 93,000 clones, nearly 97% being singletons. The sample was T cells isolated from PBMCs. The receptor source for this set is a human donor in good health.

This sequence joins TRBV10-2 and TRBJ1-1; 10 bases line up with TRBD1. V shed 3 bases and J 7 bases; nucleotides not matched to a gene: 11. Germline V lookup: CDR1 WSHSY, CDR2 SAAADI. The CDR3 consists of 16 residues. Here the CDR3 DNA reads TGCGCCAGCAGTGACCCGGGACAGGGGCCAGGGATTGAAGCTTTCTTT. Encoded protein: CASSDPGQGPGIEAFF.

The rearrangement links TRBV29-1 to TRBJ2-7; TRBD2 agrees at 10 bases. Trimming cost V 7 bases and J 2 bases; bases outside gene matches: 5. Germline V gene sequence: CDR1 SQVTM, CDR2 ANQGSEA. The CDR3 has 13 residues. The CDR3 nucleotides are TGCAGCGCCCGGACTAGCGGTACCTACGAGCAGTACTTC. This encodes CSARTSGTYEQYF.

The table lists this clone with a count of one. The chain recombines TRBV6-4 with TRBJ2-1; 10 bases align to TRBD2. Germline V gives CDR1 MRHNA, CDR2 SNTAGT. The CDR3 extends over 15 amino acids. With V trimmed by 4 bases and J by 3 bases, 3 bases remained unmatched. In DNA form, the CDR3 reads TGTGCCAGCAGTGGGTCTAGCGGGGGCTACAATGAGCAGTTCTTC. Its translation: CASSGSSGGYNEQFF.

The chain uses TRBV30 and TRBJ1-1, with D possibly being TRBD1 (5 bases). Germline CDR1 is GTSNPN and CDR2 is SVGIG (reference sequence). V gave up 1 base and J gave up 1 base, with 7 bases separating them. There are 13 residues in the CDR3. The CDR3 bases are TGTGCCTGGAGTGGTCAGGGGAACACTGAAGCTTTCTTT. It codes for CAWSGQGNTEAFF.

The CDR3 region is CASSLQGALEAFF. CDR3 sequence (DNA): TGTGCCAGCAGCTTACAGGGGGCACTTGAAGCTTTCTTT. The J gene is TRBJ1-1, the V gene TRBV5-6; 9 bases agree with TRBD1. The V and J ends lost 2 bases and 7 bases, in that order; junction bases with no gene match: 3. This CDR3 comprises 13 residues. Germline V gene sequence: CDR1 SGHDT, CDR2 YYEEEE.

This sequence joins TRBV5-4 and TRBJ2-2; possible D gene TRBD1, 6 bases. Trimming stripped 6 bases from V and 7 bases from J, with 16 bases between. The CDR3 covers 14 residues. Germline values: CDR1 SGHNT, CDR2 YYREEE (reference sequence). This CDR3 is CASTTGSRSGELFF. CDR3 nucleotides: TGTGCCAGCACAACAGGGAGCCGGAGCGGGGAGCTGTTTTTT.

The chain employs TRBV6-4 and TRBJ2-1, with D maybe TRBD2 (8 bases). CDR1 is MRHNA, CDR2 SNTAGT, per germline. The CDR3 covers 16 residues. V was clipped by 2 bases and J by 7 bases, with 18 bases between them. The CDR3 region has the DNA TGTGCCAGCAGTGACGTACACGGGAGGGGGCAAAATGAGCAGTTCTTC. Its protein is CASSDVHGRGQNEQFF.

CDR3 nucleotide sequence: TGCGCCAGCAGCCCCCATCGACTAGCGGGAACCTACGAGCAGTACTTC. Translated: CASSPHRLAGTYEQYF. V is TRBV4-1 and J is TRBJ2-7; 11 nucleotides agree with TRBD2. V was clipped by 4 bases and J by 2 bases; unmatched bases: 7. Germline V CDR1 and CDR2: MGHRA, YSYEKL. The CDR3 is 16 residues long.

The CDR3 protein is CASSSLKGARYGYTF. The CDR3 DNA sequence: TGTGCCAGTTCCAGTCTTAAGGGGGCTCGCTATGGCTACACCTTC. This chain uses TRBV28 with TRBJ1-2, with 7 bases fitting TRBD1. The CDR3 has 15 amino acids. Germline lookup yields CDR1 MDHEN and CDR2 SYDVKM. Germline trimming cut 9 bases from V and 4 bases from J; bases unmatched to any gene: 14.

This chain links TRBV4-1 with TRBJ1-4; 9 bases are shared with TRBD1. This CDR3 has 15 residues. Germline loops: CDR1 MGHRA, CDR2 YSYEKL. V was pared by 4 bases and J by 8 bases, with 8 bases of the junction left unmatched. CDR3 amino acids: CASSLPGQGSEKLFF. The CDR3 bases are TGCGCCAGCAGCCTGCCGGGACAGGGCTCCGAAAAACTGTTTTTT.

V gene TRBV14 combines with J gene TRBJ2-2, with a weak D call TRBD2 (5 bases). The CDR3 length is 15 residues. Germline CDR1 is SGHDN and CDR2 is FVKESK. V was trimmed by 1 base and J by 6 bases, leaving 12 bases between them. The CDR3 region is CASSQGRLGSGELFF. As DNA, the CDR3 is TGTGCCAGCAGCCAAGGGAGGTTGGGATCCGGGGAGCTGTTTTTT.

The chain is built from TRBV25-1 and TRBJ2-5; D may be TRBD1 (7 bases). V was shortened by 2 bases and J by 5 bases, with 15 bases between the two germline ends. The length of the CDR3 is 15 residues. From germline, CDR1 is MGHDK and CDR2 SYGVNS. This CDR3 is CASSEPTAGGETQYF. CDR3 bases: TGTGCCAGCAGTGAACCGACGGCAGGGGGGGAGACCCAGTACTTC.